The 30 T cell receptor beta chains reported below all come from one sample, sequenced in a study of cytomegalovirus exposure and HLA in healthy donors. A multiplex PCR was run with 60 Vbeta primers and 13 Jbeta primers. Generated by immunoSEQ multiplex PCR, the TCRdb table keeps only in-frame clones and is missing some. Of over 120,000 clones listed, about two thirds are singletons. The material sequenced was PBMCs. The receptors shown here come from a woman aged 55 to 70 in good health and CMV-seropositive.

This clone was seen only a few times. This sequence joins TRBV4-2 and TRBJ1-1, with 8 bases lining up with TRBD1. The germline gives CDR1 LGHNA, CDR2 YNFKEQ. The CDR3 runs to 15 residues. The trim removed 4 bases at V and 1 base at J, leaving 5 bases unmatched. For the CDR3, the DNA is TGTGCCAGCAGCCTACCGACAGGGGAGAACACTGAAGCTTTCTTT. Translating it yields CASSLPTGENTEAFF.

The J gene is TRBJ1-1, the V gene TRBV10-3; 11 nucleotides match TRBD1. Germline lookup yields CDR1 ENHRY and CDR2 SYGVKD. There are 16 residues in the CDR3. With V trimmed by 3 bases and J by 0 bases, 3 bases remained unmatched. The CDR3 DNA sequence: TGTGCCATCAGTGACCGGACAGGGGGCTTGAACACTGAAGCTTTCTTT. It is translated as CAISDRTGGLNTEAFF.

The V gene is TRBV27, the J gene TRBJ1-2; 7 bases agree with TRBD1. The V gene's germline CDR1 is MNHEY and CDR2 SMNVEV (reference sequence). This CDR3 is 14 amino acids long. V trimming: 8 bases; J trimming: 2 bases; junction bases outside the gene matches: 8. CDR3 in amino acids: CASGRQGNNYGYTF. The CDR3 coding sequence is TGTGCCAGCGGACGACAGGGTAACAACTATGGCTACACCTTC.

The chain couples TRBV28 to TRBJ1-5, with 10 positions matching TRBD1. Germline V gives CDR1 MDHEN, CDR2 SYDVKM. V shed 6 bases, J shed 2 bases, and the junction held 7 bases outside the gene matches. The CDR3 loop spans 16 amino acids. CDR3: CASSPTGTGGNQPQHF. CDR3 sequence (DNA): TGTGCCAGCAGCCCTACCGGGACAGGGGGCAATCAGCCCCAGCATTTT.

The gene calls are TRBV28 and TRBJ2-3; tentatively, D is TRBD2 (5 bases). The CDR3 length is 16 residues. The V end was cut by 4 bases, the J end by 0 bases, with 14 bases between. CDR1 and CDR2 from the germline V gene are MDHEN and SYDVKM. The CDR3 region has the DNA TGTGCCAGCAGTTCCCCGGGGTCCGCTAGCACAGATACGCAGTATTTT. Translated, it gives CASSSPGSASTDTQYF. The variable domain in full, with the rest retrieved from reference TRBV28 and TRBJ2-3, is DVKVTQSSRYLVKRTGEKVFLECVQDMDHENMFWYRQDPGLGLRLIYFSYDVKMKEKGDIPEGYSVSREKKERFSLILESASTNQTSMYLCASSSPGSASTDTQYFGPGTRLTVL.

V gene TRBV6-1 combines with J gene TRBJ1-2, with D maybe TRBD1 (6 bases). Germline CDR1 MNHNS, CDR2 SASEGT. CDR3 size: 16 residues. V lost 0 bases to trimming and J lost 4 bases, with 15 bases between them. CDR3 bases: TGTGCCAGCAGTGAAGCGCTCCTTTTGGACAGCTATGGCTACACCTTC. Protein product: CASSEALLLDSYGYTF.

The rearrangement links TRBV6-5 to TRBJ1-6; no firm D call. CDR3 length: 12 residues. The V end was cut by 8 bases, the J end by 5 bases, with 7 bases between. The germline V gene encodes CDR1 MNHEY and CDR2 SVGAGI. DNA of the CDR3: TGTGCCAGCCGTCAGAATAATTCACCCCTCCACTTT. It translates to CASRQNNSPLHF.

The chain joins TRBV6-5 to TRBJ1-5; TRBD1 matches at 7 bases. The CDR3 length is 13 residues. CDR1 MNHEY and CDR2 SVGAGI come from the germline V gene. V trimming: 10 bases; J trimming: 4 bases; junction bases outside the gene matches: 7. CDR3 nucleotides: TGTGCCACCTCGACAGGGTGGAATCAGCCCCAGCATTTT. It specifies CATSTGWNQPQHF.

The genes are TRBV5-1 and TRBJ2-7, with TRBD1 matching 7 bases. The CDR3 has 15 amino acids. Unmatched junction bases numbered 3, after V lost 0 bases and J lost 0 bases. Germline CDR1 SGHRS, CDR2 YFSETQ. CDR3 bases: TGCGCCAGCAGCTTGGCCGGGACAGCCTCCTACGAGCAGTACTTC. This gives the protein CASSLAGTASYEQYF.

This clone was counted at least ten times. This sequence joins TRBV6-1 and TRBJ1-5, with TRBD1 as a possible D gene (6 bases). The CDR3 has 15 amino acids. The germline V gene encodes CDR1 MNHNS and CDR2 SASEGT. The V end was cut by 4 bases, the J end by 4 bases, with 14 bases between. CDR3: CASSAVDSSNQPQHF. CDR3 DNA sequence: TGTGCCAGCAGTGCCGTGGACAGCTCAAATCAGCCCCAGCATTTT.

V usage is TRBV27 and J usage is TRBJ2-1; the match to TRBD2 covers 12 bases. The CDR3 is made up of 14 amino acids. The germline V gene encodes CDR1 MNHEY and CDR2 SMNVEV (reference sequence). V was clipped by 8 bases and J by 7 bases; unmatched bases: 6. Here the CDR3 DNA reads TGTGCCAGCCGCCAACTAGCGGGAGGAAATGAGCAGTTCTTC. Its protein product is CASRQLAGGNEQFF.

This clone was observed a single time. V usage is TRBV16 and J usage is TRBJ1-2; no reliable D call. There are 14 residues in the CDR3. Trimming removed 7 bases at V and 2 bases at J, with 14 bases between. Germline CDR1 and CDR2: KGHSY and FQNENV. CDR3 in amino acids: CASTPGRQNYGYTF. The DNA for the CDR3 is TGTGCCAGCACCCCCGGTCGCCAAAACTATGGCTACACCTTC.

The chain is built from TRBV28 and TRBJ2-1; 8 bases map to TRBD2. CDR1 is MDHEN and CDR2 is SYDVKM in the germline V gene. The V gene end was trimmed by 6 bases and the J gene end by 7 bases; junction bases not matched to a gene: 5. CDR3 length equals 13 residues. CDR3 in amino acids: CASRTGGPNEQFF. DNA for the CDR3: TGTGCCAGCAGGACGGGAGGGCCAAATGAGCAGTTCTTC.

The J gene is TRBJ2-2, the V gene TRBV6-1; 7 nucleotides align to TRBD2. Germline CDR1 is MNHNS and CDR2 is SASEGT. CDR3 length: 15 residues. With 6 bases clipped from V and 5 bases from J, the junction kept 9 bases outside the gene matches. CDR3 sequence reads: CASRVGGRKTGELFF. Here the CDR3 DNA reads TGTGCCAGCAGGGTGGGAGGGAGAAAGACCGGGGAGCTGTTTTTT.

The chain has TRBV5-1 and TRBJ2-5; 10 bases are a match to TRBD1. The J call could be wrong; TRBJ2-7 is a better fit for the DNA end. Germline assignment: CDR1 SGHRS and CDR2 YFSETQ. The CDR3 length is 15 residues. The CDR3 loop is CASSPGQGLGYEQYF. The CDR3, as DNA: TGCGCCAGCAGCCCGGGACAGGGGCTGGGTTACGAGCAGTACTTC.

The CDR3 sequence is CATLGEVAMNTEAFF. The CDR3 DNA sequence: TGTGCCACCCTAGGGGAAGTAGCAATGAACACTGAAGCTTTCTTT. The chain joins TRBV10-3 to TRBJ1-1; D is possibly TRBD1 (5 bases). Germline CDR1 ENHRY, CDR2 SYGVKD. The CDR3 runs 15 residues. V dropped 10 bases and J dropped 0 bases, with 18 bases sitting between them.

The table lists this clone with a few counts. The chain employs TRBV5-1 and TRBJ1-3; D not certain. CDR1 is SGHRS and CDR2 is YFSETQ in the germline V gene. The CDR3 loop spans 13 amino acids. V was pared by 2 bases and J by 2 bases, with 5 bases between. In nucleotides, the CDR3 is TGCGCCAGCAGCTTACCGGCTGGAAACACCATATATTTT. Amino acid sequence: CASSLPAGNTIYF.

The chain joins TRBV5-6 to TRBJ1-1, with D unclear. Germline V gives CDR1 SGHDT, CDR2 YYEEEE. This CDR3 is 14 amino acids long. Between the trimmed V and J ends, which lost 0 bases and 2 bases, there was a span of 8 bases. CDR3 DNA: TGTGCCAGCAGCTTGGGACACCCAAACACTGAAGCTTTCTTT. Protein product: CASSLGHPNTEAFF.

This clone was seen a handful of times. The chain's CDR3 is CASSTHRAVGEKLFF. DNA of the CDR3: TGTGCCAGCAGTACTCACAGGGCGGTGGGGGAAAAACTGTTTTTT. V gene TRBV6-5 combines with J gene TRBJ1-4, with D perhaps matching TRBD1 (6 bases). CDR1 is MNHEY, CDR2 SVGAGI, per germline. The CDR3 is 15 amino acids. V was pared by 5 bases and J by 8 bases, with 18 bases between.

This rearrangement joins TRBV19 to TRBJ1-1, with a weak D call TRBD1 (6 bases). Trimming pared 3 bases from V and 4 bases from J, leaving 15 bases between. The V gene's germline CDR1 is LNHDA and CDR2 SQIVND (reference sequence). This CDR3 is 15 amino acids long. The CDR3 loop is CASSISTGMGTEAFF. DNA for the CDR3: TGTGCCAGTAGTATTAGTACAGGGATGGGCACTGAAGCTTTCTTT.

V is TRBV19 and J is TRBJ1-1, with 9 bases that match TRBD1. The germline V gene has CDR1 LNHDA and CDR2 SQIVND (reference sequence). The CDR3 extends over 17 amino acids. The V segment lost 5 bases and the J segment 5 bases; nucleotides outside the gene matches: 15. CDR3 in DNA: TGTGCCAGTAGTGTGCTCCCCCGTGGACAGGGGTTTACTGAAGCTTTCTTT. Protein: CASSVLPRGQGFTEAFF.

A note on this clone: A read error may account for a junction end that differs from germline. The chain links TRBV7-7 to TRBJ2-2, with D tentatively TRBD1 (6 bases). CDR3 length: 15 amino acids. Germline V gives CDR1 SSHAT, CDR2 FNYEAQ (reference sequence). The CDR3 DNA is TGTGCTAGCAGCTTACAGGGAATAAACACCGGGGAGCTGTTTTTT. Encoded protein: CASSLQGINTGELFF.

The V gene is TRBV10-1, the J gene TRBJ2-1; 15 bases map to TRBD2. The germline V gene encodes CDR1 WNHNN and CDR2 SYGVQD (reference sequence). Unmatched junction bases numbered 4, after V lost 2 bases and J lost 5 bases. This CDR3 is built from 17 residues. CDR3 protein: CASSERTSGRVDNEQFF. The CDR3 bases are TGCGCCAGCAGTGAGAGGACTAGCGGGAGGGTCGACAATGAGCAGTTCTTC.

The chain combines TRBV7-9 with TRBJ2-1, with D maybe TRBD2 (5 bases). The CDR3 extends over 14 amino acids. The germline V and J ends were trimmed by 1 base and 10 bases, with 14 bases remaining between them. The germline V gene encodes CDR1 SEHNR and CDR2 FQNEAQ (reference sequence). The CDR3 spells CASSLVLGAREQFF. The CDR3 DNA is TGTGCCAGCAGCTTAGTTTTGGGAGCCAGGGAGCAGTTCTTC.

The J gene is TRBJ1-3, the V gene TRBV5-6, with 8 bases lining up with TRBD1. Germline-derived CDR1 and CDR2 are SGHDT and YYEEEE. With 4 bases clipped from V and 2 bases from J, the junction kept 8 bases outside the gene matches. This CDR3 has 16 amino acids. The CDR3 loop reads CASSPTADRAGNTIYF. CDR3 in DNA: TGTGCCAGCAGCCCAACAGCGGACAGGGCTGGAAACACCATATATTTT.

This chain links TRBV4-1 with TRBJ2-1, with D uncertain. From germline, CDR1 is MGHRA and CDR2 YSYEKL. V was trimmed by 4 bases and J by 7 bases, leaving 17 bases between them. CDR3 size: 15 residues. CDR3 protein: CASSRSNVVSNEQFF. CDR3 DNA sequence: TGCGCCAGCAGCCGATCTAACGTGGTTAGTAATGAGCAGTTCTTC.

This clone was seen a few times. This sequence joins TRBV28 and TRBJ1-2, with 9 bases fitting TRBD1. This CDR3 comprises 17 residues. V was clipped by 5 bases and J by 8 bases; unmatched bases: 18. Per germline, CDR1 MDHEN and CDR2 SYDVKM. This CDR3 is CASSPGTGYSSVWGYTF. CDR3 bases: TGTGCCAGCAGTCCCGGGACAGGGTATTCTTCGGTGTGGGGCTACACCTTC.

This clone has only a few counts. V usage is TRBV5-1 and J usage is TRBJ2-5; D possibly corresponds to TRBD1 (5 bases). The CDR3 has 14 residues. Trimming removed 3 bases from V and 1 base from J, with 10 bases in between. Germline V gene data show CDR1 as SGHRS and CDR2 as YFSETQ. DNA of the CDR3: TGCGCCAGCAGCTCGGACAACTCCCAAGAGACCCAGTACTTC. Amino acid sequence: CASSSDNSQETQYF.

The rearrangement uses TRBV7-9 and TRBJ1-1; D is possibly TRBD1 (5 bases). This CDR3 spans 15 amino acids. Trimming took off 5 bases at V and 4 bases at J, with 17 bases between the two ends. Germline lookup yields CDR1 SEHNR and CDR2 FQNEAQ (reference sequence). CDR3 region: CASSRSPPRGTEAFF. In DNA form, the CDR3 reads TGTGCCAGCAGCCGATCCCCCCCAAGGGGCACTGAAGCTTTCTTT.

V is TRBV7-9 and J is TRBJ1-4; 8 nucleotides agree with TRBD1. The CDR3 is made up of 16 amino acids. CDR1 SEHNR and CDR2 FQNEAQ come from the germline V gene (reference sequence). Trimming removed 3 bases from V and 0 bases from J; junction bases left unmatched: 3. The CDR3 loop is CASSFGQGPTNEKLFF. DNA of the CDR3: TGTGCCAGCAGCTTCGGACAGGGCCCAACTAATGAAAAACTGTTTTTT.